This TCR beta chain stems from a study of blood T cell repertoires in COVID-19. Study at large: Sites across the United States, Italy and Spain contributed samples from acute and convalescent COVID-19. The analysed material was cDNA or gDNA that came from T cells, B-cell-depleted T cells, or PBMCs.

Germline lookup yields CDR1 KGHSH and CDR2 LQKENI. V gave up 4 bases and J gave up 0 bases, with 6 bases separating them. The length of the CDR3 is 13 residues. As originally analysed: Nucleated cell number was recorded as an estimate derived from reference gene primer amplification. The data were produced by immunoSEQ multiplex PCR, yet TCRdb's version contains in-frame clones alone and is incomplete. V and J calls plus clone size are reproduced from that table; the DNA served to infer D and trimming. This sample has approximately 140,000 clones, with around 88% found just once. This clone was counted a single time.

The sample comprised peripheral blood. V usage is TRBV18 and J usage is TRBJ1-1; D gene uncertain. This TCR came from a human donor in a cohort sampled during active COVID-19. Here the CDR3 DNA reads TGTGCCAGCTCACTCGAGATGAACACTGAAGCTTTCTTT. Its protein product is CASSLEMNTEAFF.